The present T cell receptor (beta chain) was sequenced within a study of T cells after yellow fever vaccination. Study observations and caveats: Post-booster samples contained most primary-vaccination clones (about 96% CD4, around 89% CD8).

The CDR3 runs 15 residues. V lost 0 bases, J lost 5 bases, and 3 bases stayed unmatched. Germline assignment: CDR1 MNHNS and CDR2 SASEGT. Of note for this clonotype: Antigen specificity is unknown.

The 5'RACE template-switching step produced TCR cDNA and added a universal primer site and UMIs. Each CDR3 protein gets one entry after TCRdb re-called the 5' RACE reads with MiXCR. The profile covers under 550,000 distinct CDR3 sequences, with around a fifth appearing a single time and roughly a sixth taken by the ten largest. This receptor was taken from a man younger than 35 who received the YFV17D yellow fever vaccine. The V and J genes are TRBV6-1 and TRBJ2-2; 7 bases map to TRBD2. The material was PBMCs, obtained approximately 22 days after the first yellow fever vaccination. The CDR3 region is CASSEAYGGTGELFF. Here the CDR3 DNA reads TGTGCCAGCAGTGAAGCGTACGGGGGGACCGGGGAGCTGTTTTTT.